Below, 3 T cell receptor beta chains from the same sample are listed, as sequenced in a study of CD8 T cells in Susac syndrome. RNA was extracted with the RNeasy kit, and a quantity of about 0.5 to 1 ug was reverse transcribed using random hexamers. TCRdb re-analysed the immunoSEQ multiplex PCR reads in MiXCR, keeping a single row per CDR3 protein. The table shows approximately 150,000 distinct CDR3 sequences, with roughly 94% occurring only once. Sequenced: CD4+ T cells from PBMCs. These receptor sequences come from a human donor in good health.

The V gene is TRBV21-1, the J gene TRBJ1-2. TRBV21-1 is given as a pseudogene. CDR3 size: 15 residues. CDR3 DNA sequence: TGTGCCAGCAGCAAAGGGGGAGGGGGATGCGATGGCTACACCTTC. Its protein product is CASSKGGGGCDGYTF.

The chain employs TRBV4-1 and TRBJ2-7; D uncertain. Germline CDR1 MGHRA, CDR2 YSYEKL. Trimming cost V 0 bases and J 2 bases, with 17 bases left between them. The CDR3 is 17 residues long. Here the CDR3 reads CASSQDDGTKFPYEQYF. In DNA, the CDR3 is TGCGCCAGCAGCCAAGATGACGGAACTAAATTCCCCTACGAGCAGTACTTC.

This clonotype was found once. V usage is TRBV28 and J usage is TRBJ2-5, with TRBD1 matching 9 bases. Germline trimming cut 5 bases from V and 1 base from J; bases unmatched to any gene: 17. The CDR3 has 19 amino acids. Germline lookup yields CDR1 MDHEN and CDR2 SYDVKM. The CDR3 region has the DNA TGTGCCAGCAGTCCCACCGGGACAGGGAAAATCGGGCTCCAAGAGACCCAGTACTTC. Translated: CASSPTGTGKIGLQETQYF.